This passage covers 5 T cell receptor beta chains from one sample sequenced in a study of T cell responses to AZD1222 COVID-19 vaccine. Some clones are missing from TCRdb's copy, which holds only in-frame ones; the method was immunoSEQ multiplex PCR. The sample lists more than 90,000 clones; more than 70% were seen once. This material consisted of peripheral blood, taken on day 0 of AZD1222 vaccination. The receptors were sampled from an adult in good health.

The rearrangement joins TRBV27 to TRBJ1-2; 8 bases align to TRBD1. Unmatched junction bases numbered 3, after V lost 5 bases and J lost 4 bases. Germline CDR1 and CDR2: MNHEY and SMNVEV (reference sequence). This CDR3 has 13 residues. CDR3 in DNA: TGTGCCAGCAGTCCTACAGGGGGCTATGGCTACACCTTC. The encoded protein is CASSPTGGYGYTF.

The rearrangement links TRBV29-1 to TRBJ2-1; no firm D call. The CDR3 extends over 12 amino acids. Germline CDR1 SQVTM, CDR2 ANQGSEA. V shed 2 bases and J shed 6 bases, with 8 bases lying between them. The CDR3 sequence is CSVEMGRNEQFF. CDR3 nucleotide sequence: TGCAGCGTTGAAATGGGTCGCAATGAGCAGTTCTTC.

A note on this clone: This specimen includes other DNA sequences encoding the same CDR3. The chain has TRBV28 and TRBJ1-5; D ambiguous. CDR1 and CDR2 from the germline V gene are MDHEN and SYDVKM. This CDR3 has 11 amino acids. Trimming left V 2 bases short and J 7 bases short, with 3 bases between. The CDR3 protein is CASSLGQPQHF. The CDR3 bases are TGTGCCAGCAGTTTAGGGCAGCCCCAGCATTTT. Variable domain in full (rest from reference TRBV28 and TRBJ1-5): DVKVTQSSRYLVKRTGEKVFLECVQDMDHENMFWYRQDPGLGLRLIYFSYDVKMKEKGDIPEGYSVSREKKERFSLILESASTNQTSMYLCASSLGQPQHFGDGTRLSIL.

The CDR3 DNA reads TGTGCCAGCAGTCTAGGTGGGGTAGCGGGAATTATTCAAGAGACCCAGTACTTC. Its protein product is CASSLGGVAGIIQETQYF. The V call is TRBV6-2 or TRBV6-3, the J call TRBJ2-5; 8 bases align to TRBD2. This CDR3 has 18 amino acids. Trimming cost V 5 bases and J 2 bases; bases outside gene matches: 16. The V gene's germline CDR1 is MNHEY and CDR2 SVGEGT.

The chain uses TRBV10-2 and TRBJ2-2; TRBD2 might be the D (5 bases). The V and J ends lost 6 bases and 1 base respectively, with 12 bases between them. CDR1 and CDR2 from the germline V gene are WSHSY and SAAADI. The CDR3 is 15 amino acids. CDR3 residues: CASSLGLRNTGELFF. The CDR3 nucleotides read TGCGCCAGCAGCCTCGGACTGAGGAACACCGGGGAGCTGTTTTTT.